This entry features one T cell receptor (beta chain) sequence. This entry is derived from a study of blood T cell repertoires in COVID-19. Study-level information: Cohort 3 recovered donors had two negative PCRs, clearance, or symptom resolution.

Germline V gene lookup returns CDR1 SGHRS and CDR2 YFSETQ. The CDR3 is made up of 14 amino acids. V dropped 4 bases and J dropped 2 bases, with 12 bases sitting between them. All enrollees were roughly 18 to 89 years old and from roughly 26 US areas. The method was immunoSEQ multiplex PCR; TCRdb's version includes in-frame clones alone and lacks a portion of them. The sample yields roughly 200,000 clones, less than 90% seen once. Sequenced input: PBMCs or T cells enriched from blood (not recorded which). This sequence originates from a woman aged 45-65 years in a cohort exposed to, infected with or recovered from COVID-19 (not recorded which). This chain joins TRBV5-1 and TRBJ1-2, with D maybe TRBD1 (6 bases). The CDR3 coding sequence is TGCGCCAGCAGCATAGGACAGACAAACTATGGCTACACCTTC. Encoded protein: CASSIGQTNYGYTF.